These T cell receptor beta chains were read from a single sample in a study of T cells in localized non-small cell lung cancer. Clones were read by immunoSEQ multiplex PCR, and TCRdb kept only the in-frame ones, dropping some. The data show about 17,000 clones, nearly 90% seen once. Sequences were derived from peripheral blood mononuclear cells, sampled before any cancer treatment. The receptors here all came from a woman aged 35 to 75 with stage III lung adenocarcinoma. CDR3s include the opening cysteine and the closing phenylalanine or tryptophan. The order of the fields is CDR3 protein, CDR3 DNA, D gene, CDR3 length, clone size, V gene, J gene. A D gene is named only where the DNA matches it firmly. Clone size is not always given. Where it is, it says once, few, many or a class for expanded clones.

CDR3 protein: CATRGEGLAEQFF; CDR3 DNA: TGCGCCACCCGCGGGGAGGGCCTAGCTGAGCAGTTCTTC; D gene: TRBD2; CDR3 length: 13; clone size: once; V gene: TRBV4-1; J gene: TRBJ2-1
CDR3 protein: CAWSVPPSGPGYTF; CDR3 DNA: TGTGCCTGGAGTGTACCCCCTTCAGGGCCTGGCTACACCTTC; D gene: NA; CDR3 length: 14; clone size: NA; V gene: TRBV30; J gene: TRBJ1-2
CDR3 protein: CASFSGQTNTEAFF; CDR3 DNA: TGCGCCAGCTTCTCAGGACAGACGAACACTGAAGCTTTCTTT; D gene: NA; CDR3 length: 14; clone size: NA; V gene: TRBV5-1; J gene: TRBJ1-1
CDR3 protein: CASSLGSGSEETQYF; CDR3 DNA: TGTGCCAGCAGCTTAGGTTCGGGGTCGGAAGAGACCCAGTACTTC; D gene: NA; CDR3 length: 15; clone size: few; V gene: TRBV7-2; J gene: TRBJ2-5
CDR3 protein: CASSWTAGRYQETQYF; CDR3 DNA: TGTGCCAGCAGTTGGACAGCAGGAAGGTACCAAGAGACCCAGTACTTC; D gene: NA; CDR3 length: 16; clone size: NA; V gene: TRBV7-9; J gene: TRBJ2-5
CDR3 protein: CASSLGVAPNTEAFF; CDR3 DNA: TGTGCCAGCAGCTTGGGAGTCGCACCGAACACTGAAGCTTTCTTT; D gene: NA; CDR3 length: 15; clone size: NA; V gene: TRBV5-6; J gene: TRBJ1-1
CDR3 protein: CASRRDGGGAGELFF; CDR3 DNA: TGTGCCAGTAGGCGGGATGGGGGAGGGGCCGGGGAGCTGTTTTTT; D gene: TRBD2; CDR3 length: 15; clone size: NA; V gene: TRBV19; J gene: TRBJ2-2
CDR3 protein: CASSPGTGNTEAFF; CDR3 DNA: TGCGCCAGCAGCCCAGGGACAGGGAACACTGAAGCTTTCTTT; D gene: TRBD1; CDR3 length: 14; clone size: NA; V gene: TRBV5-1; J gene: TRBJ1-1
CDR3 protein: CASRDRGYDSPLHF; CDR3 DNA: TGTGCCAGCAGGGACAGGGGATATGATTCACCCCTCCACTTT; D gene: TRBD1; CDR3 length: 14; clone size: NA; V gene: TRBV2; J gene: TRBJ1-6
CDR3 protein: CAWRLVGEKLFF; CDR3 DNA: TGTGCCTGGAGATTAGTGGGCGAAAAACTGTTTTTT; D gene: NA; CDR3 length: 12; clone size: NA; V gene: TRBV30; J gene: TRBJ1-4
CDR3 protein: CASSPRDFLTGELFF; CDR3 DNA: TGTGCCAGCAGCCCAAGGGACTTTCTCACCGGGGAGCTGTTTTTT; D gene: NA; CDR3 length: 15; clone size: NA; V gene: TRBV7-2; J gene: TRBJ2-2
CDR3 protein: CASSGPVDNEQFF; CDR3 DNA: TGTGCCAGCAGCGGCCCGGTGGACAATGAGCAGTTCTTC; D gene: NA; CDR3 length: 13; clone size: NA; V gene: TRBV9; J gene: TRBJ2-1
CDR3 protein: CASRTQGAPFYEQYF; CDR3 DNA: TGTGCCAGTCGAACCCAGGGGGCCCCTTTCTACGAGCAGTACTTC; D gene: TRBD1; CDR3 length: 15; clone size: NA; V gene: TRBV19; J gene: TRBJ2-7
CDR3 protein: CASSFPDRGDGYTF; CDR3 DNA: TGTGCCAGCAGCTTTCCCGACAGGGGGGATGGCTACACCTTC; D gene: TRBD1; CDR3 length: 14; clone size: NA; V gene: TRBV7-2; J gene: TRBJ1-2
CDR3 protein: CASSFSGGGANYGYTF; CDR3 DNA: TGTGCCAGCAGCTTCAGTGGAGGGGGCGCCAACTATGGCTACACCTTC; D gene: TRBD1; CDR3 length: 16; clone size: NA; V gene: TRBV7-2; J gene: TRBJ1-2
CDR3 protein: CASGTGEVGELFF; CDR3 DNA: TGTGCCAGCGGGACAGGGGAGGTCGGGGAGCTGTTTTTT; D gene: TRBD1; CDR3 length: 13; clone size: NA; V gene: TRBV7-9; J gene: TRBJ2-2
CDR3 protein: CATSSAEPYEQYF; CDR3 DNA: TGTGCCACCAGCAGCGCGGAACCCTACGAGCAGTACTTC; D gene: NA; CDR3 length: 13; clone size: once; V gene: TRBV15; J gene: TRBJ2-7
CDR3 protein: CASSLEPSVYEQYF; CDR3 DNA: TGTGCCAGCAGCTTGGAACCTAGCGTCTACGAGCAGTACTTC; D gene: NA; CDR3 length: 14; clone size: NA; V gene: TRBV11-2; J gene: TRBJ2-7
CDR3 protein: CASSAQGARGLYFEAFF; CDR3 DNA: TGCGCCAGCAGCGCCCAGGGGGCTCGTGGGTTGTATTTTGAAGCTTTCTTT; D gene: TRBD1; CDR3 length: 17; clone size: NA; V gene: TRBV5-1; J gene: TRBJ1-1
CDR3 protein: CSVSGQLNTEAFF; CDR3 DNA: TGCAGCGTCTCGGGACAGTTGAACACTGAAGCTTTCTTT; D gene: TRBD1; CDR3 length: 13; clone size: few; V gene: TRBV29-1; J gene: TRBJ1-1
CDR3 protein: CASLGGRGEQFF; CDR3 DNA: TGTGCCAGCCTAGGGGGTAGGGGTGAGCAGTTCTTC; D gene: NA; CDR3 length: 12; clone size: NA; V gene: TRBV6-1; J gene: TRBJ2-1
CDR3 protein: CSVEVDRGRNYGYTF; CDR3 DNA: TGCAGCGTTGAAGTAGACAGGGGACGGAACTATGGCTACACCTTC; D gene: TRBD1; CDR3 length: 15; clone size: NA; V gene: TRBV29-1; J gene: TRBJ1-2
CDR3 protein: CASSLGGDTEAFF; CDR3 DNA: TGTGCCAGCAGCTTGGGAGGGGACACTGAAGCTTTCTTT; D gene: NA; CDR3 length: 13; clone size: NA; V gene: TRBV5-8; J gene: TRBJ1-1
CDR3 protein: CASSQAIGTGTYEQYF; CDR3 DNA: TGTGCCAGCAGCCAAGCAATAGGGACAGGGACCTACGAGCAGTACTTC; D gene: TRBD1; CDR3 length: 16; clone size: NA; V gene: TRBV14; J gene: TRBJ2-7
CDR3 protein: CASSAPGLPYNEQFF; CDR3 DNA: TGTGCCAGTAGTGCCCCAGGGCTCCCGTACAATGAGCAGTTCTTC; D gene: NA; CDR3 length: 15; clone size: NA; V gene: TRBV19; J gene: TRBJ2-1
CDR3 protein: CASSLGWTGQVDTQYF; CDR3 DNA: TGTGCCAGCAGTTTAGGTTGGACAGGGCAGGTAGATACGCAGTATTTT; D gene: TRBD1; CDR3 length: 16; clone size: NA; V gene: TRBV27; J gene: TRBJ2-3
CDR3 protein: CSAADKRAFF; CDR3 DNA: TGCAGTGCCGCGGACAAAAGAGCTTTCTTT; D gene: NA; CDR3 length: 10; clone size: NA; V gene: TRBV20-1; J gene: TRBJ1-1
CDR3 protein: CASGRGFTGELFF; CDR3 DNA: TGTGCCTCTGGGAGGGGGTTCACCGGGGAGCTGTTTTTT; D gene: NA; CDR3 length: 13; clone size: once; V gene: TRBV30; J gene: TRBJ2-2
CDR3 protein: CASRRLVEQFF; CDR3 DNA: TGTGCCAGCAGAAGGCTGGTTGAGCAGTTCTTC; D gene: NA; CDR3 length: 11; clone size: NA; V gene: TRBV28; J gene: TRBJ2-1